A selection of T cell receptor beta chains follows, all from one sample in a study of T cell responses to AZD1222 COVID-19 vaccine. Clones were read by immunoSEQ multiplex PCR, and TCRdb kept only the in-frame ones, dropping some. The table has approximately 70,000 clones, about nine tenths seen once. The sequencing used peripheral blood, collected on day 0 of AZD1222 vaccination. Receptors originate from an adult in good health. Both conserved end residues are part of each CDR3.

V gene,J gene,CDR3 protein
TRBV28,TRBJ2-1,CASSLGLAGVEQFF
TRBV28,TRBJ2-2,CASSLDRVGTGELFF
TRBV7-6,TRBJ2-1,CASSFGQGSGNEQFF
TRBV7-2,TRBJ2-1,CASSLGGSRRLGEFF
TRBV24-1,TRBJ2-5,CATSGTFQETQYF
TRBV14,TRBJ2-7,CASSQDGSSDEQYF
TRBV6-4,TRBJ2-1,CASSDGAGSANEQFF
TRBV7-9,TRBJ2-2,CASSWDRYHGELFF
TRBV19,TRBJ1-5,CASSPTNQPQHF
TRBV6-1,TRBJ1-5,CASSEVGGPQPQHF
TRBV20-1,TRBJ2-1,CSARYQFF
TRBV20-1,TRBJ2-1,CSASKEQFF
TRBV7-9,TRBJ1-5,CASSLGLGARSQPQHF
TRBV5-1,TRBJ2-1,CATRTSGSYNNEQFF
TRBV9,TRBJ1-2,CASSVSSRDGVYGYTF
TRBV28,TRBJ1-1,CASSFDSQNTEAFF
TRBV2,TRBJ1-4,CASSGTGGMANEKLFF
TRBV4-1,TRBJ2-2,CASSQEGAGSTSGELFF
TRBV19,TRBJ2-7,CASSPTTGVVFYEQYF
TRBV19,TRBJ2-3,CASSSRGPTQTDTQYF
TRBV21-1,TRBJ1-5,CASSKGWEPQHF
TRBV5-1,TRBJ2-4,CASSPRERWNIQYF
TRBV28,TRBJ1-2,CASRTPLGDGQGSRGYTF
TRBV7-8,TRBJ2-7,CASSLLALGTYEQYF
TRBV3-1/TRBV3-2,TRBJ2-1,CASSNLDEQFF
TRBV21-1,TRBJ2-7,CASSKDSCYEQYF
TRBV28,TRBJ2-7,CASSTDSLGKQYF
TRBV21-1,TRBJ2-2,CANGVQRTGELFF
TRBV9,TRBJ2-2,CASSVGAGGTGELFF
TRBV2,TRBJ1-4,CASSEARSNEKLFF
TRBV4-3,TRBJ1-5,CASSLSWQGAQPQHF
TRBV6-1,TRBJ1-4,CASTKVGEKLFF
TRBV6-5,TRBJ2-7,CASSYSLAGDYEQYF
TRBV28,TRBJ2-1,CASSPLSGSGNNEQFF
TRBV19,TRBJ1-4,CASSLDRIRGKLFF
TRBV21-1,TRBJ1-6,CASLAEEVGSPLHF
TRBV28,TRBJ1-4,CASSFGQGGEKLFF
TRBV2,TRBJ1-5,CASSEQGPNSNQPQHF
TRBV11-1,TRBJ2-1,CASSPQGQGAPNEQFF
TRBV9,TRBJ2-1,CASSAGLAVGEQFF
TRBV19,TRBJ1-5,CASSIDLQGSVSQPQHF
TRBV12-3/TRBV12-4,TRBJ2-1,CASSFTNEQFF
TRBV7-8,TRBJ2-5,CASSLRQGSGETQYF
TRBV7-2,TRBJ2-7,CASSSPGHNSYEQYF
TRBV28,TRBJ1-4,CASSLLGELFF
TRBV9,TRBJ1-1,CASSVVVGTEAFF
TRBV9,TRBJ2-1,CASSRGNSYNEQFF
TRBV7-3,TRBJ1-2,CASSPGGSGIGMDGYTF